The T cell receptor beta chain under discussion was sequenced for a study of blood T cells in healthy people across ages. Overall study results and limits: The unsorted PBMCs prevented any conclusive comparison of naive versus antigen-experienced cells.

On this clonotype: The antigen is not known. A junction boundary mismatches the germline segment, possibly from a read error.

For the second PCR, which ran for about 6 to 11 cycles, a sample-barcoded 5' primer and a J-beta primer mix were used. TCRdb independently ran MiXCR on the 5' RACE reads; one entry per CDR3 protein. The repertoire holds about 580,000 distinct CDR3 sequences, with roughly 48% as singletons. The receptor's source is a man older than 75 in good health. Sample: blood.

The CDR3 here is CASSVAGQYTDTQYF. CDR3 nucleotide sequence: TGTGCCAGCAGCGTAGCGGGACAGTACACAGATACGCAGTATTTT. The chain employs TRBV7-9 and TRBJ2-3; perhaps TRBD2 as D (8 bases). CDR3 length: 15 residues. Germline CDR1 and CDR2: SEHNR and FQNEAQ (reference sequence).